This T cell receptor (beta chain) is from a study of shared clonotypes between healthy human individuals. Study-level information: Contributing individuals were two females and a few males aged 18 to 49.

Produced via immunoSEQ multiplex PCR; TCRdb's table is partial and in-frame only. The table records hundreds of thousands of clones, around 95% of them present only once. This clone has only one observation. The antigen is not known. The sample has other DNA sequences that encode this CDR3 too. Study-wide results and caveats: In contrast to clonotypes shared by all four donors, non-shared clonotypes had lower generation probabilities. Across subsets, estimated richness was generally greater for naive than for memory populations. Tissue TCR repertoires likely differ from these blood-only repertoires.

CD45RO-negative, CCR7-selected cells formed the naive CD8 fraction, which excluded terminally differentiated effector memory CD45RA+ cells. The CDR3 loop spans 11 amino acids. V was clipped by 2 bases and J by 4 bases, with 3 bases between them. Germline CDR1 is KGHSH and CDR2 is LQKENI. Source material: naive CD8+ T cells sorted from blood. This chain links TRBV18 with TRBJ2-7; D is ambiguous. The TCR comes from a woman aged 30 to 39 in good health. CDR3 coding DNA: TGTGCCAGCTCACCAGATTACGAGCAGTACTTC. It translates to CASSPDYEQYF. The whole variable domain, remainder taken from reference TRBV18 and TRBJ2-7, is NAGVMQNPRHLVRRRGQEARLRCSPMKGHSHVYWYRQLPEEGLKFMVYLQKENIIDESGMPKERFSAEFPKEGPSILRIQQVVRGDSAAYFCASSPDYEQYFGPGTRLTVT.